The sequence of this T cell receptor (beta chain) was determined in a study of regulatory T cells in long-lasting Graves disease. Time point denoted: newly diagnosed GD, antithyroid drugs for less than 3 months. PBMCs provided the RNA from which the TCR library was made. With EDTA tubes as the receptacles, nine milliliters of peripheral blood were drawn. Points from the study as a whole: Comparison showed that persistent patients shared more public clonotypes (2,741) than new patients (966). Compared with new cases, persistent Graves' patients showed reduced TCR diversity.

This CDR3 has 15 residues. Germline loops: CDR1 SGHAT, CDR2 FQNNGV. Trimming removed 5 bases from V and 7 bases from J, with 17 bases in between. This clonotype occurred many times. The antigen remains undetermined. TCR beta libraries were built with iRepertoire HTBI primers and Arm-PCR of CDR3 regions. Methods used by the authors: Samples jointly harbored 60 to 65 TRBV and fewer than 15 TRBJ segments. One entry per CDR3 protein, called by TCRdb with MiXCR from the multiplex PCR reads. None of the V and J calls come from the authors' own analysis; TCRdb made them. The repertoire holds fewer than 350,000 distinct CDR3 sequences, with under 20% as singletons.

This TCR came from a female donor with Graves disease. The genes are TRBV11-2 and TRBJ2-2, with D perhaps TRBD2 (5 bases). The sample consisted of peripheral blood mononuclear cells (PBMCs), taken at new diagnosis, from a patient treated with antithyroid drugs. CDR3 region: CASSTVGGRGGELFF. Written as DNA, the CDR3 is TGTGCCAGCAGCACGGTTGGCGGGCGAGGCGGGGAGCTGTTTTTT.